This T cell receptor beta chain was sequenced in a study of T cells after yellow fever vaccination. Study results and limitations: The secondary response showed a weaker magnitude and a faster peak, day 5 versus 15.

TCRdb reanalysed the 5' RACE reads using MiXCR and keeps one entry per CDR3 protein. The table shows approximately 300,000 distinct CDR3 sequences, with approximately 12% occurring only once. About this clonotype: Its antigen remains unknown.

Between the trimmed V and J ends, which lost 2 bases and 8 bases, there was a span of 9 bases. The germline CDR1 and CDR2 sequences are MGHDK and SYGVNS. This CDR3 contains 13 residues. This material consisted of CD4+ T cells sorted from PBMCs, taken 45 days after the yellow fever booster vaccination. This receptor was identified in a man younger than 35 who received the YFV17D yellow fever vaccine. J is TRBJ1-4 and V is TRBV25-1, with D hard to call. The CDR3 DNA follows: TGTGCCAGCAGTGAAGCCGCAACCGAAAAACTGTTTTTT. Its translation: CASSEAATEKLFF.